This TCR beta chain was captured by sequencing in a study of T cell responses to AZD1222 COVID-19 vaccine. Findings and limits, study-wide: Females made up more of the donors, who were largely white British, and clonal diversity may have come out too low.

As for this clone: Its antigen is not known.

Here immunoSEQ multiplex PCR was the method, and the copy in TCRdb shows in-frame clones only, minus some. This table holds 60,000 to 70,000 clones, 80% to 90% found once. The input for sequencing was peripheral blood, taken on day 0 of AZD1222 vaccination. The source of this sequence is an adult in good health.

CDR3 sequence: CASRFGTGNLYGYTF. The CDR3 bases are TGTGCCAGCAGATTCGGGACAGGGAATCTCTATGGCTACACCTTC. The chain has TRBV27 and TRBJ1-2; TRBD1 agrees at 9 bases. The CDR3 loop spans 15 amino acids. The V gene end was trimmed by 6 bases and the J gene end by 4 bases; junction bases not matched to a gene: 9. Per the germline V gene, CDR1 is MNHEY and CDR2 is SMNVEV (reference sequence).